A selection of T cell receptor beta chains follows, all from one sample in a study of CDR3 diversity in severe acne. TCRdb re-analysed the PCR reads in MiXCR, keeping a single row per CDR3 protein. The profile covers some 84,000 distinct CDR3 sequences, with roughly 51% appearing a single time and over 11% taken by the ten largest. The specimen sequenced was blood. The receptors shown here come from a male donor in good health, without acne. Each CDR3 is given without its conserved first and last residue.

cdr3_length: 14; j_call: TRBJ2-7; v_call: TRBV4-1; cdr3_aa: ASSQDGTGLTYEQY
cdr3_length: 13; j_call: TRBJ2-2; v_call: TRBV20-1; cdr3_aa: SARDGRPVGGELF
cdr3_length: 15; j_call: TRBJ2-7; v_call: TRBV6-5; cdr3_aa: ASSYSISTEVHYEQY
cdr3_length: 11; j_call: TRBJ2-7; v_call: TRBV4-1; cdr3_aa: ASSPSVGYEQY
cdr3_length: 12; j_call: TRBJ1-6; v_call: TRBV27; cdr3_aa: ASSLGTRHSPLH
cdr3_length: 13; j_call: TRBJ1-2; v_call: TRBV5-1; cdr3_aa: ASSVGTTEFYGYT
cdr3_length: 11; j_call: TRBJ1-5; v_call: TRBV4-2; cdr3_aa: ASSQDYGQPQH
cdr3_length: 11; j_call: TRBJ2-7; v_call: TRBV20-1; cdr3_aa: SAELAGGYEQY
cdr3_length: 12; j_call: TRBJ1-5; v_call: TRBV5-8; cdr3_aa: ASSFQGGNQPQH
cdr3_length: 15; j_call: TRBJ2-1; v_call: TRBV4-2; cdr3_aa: ASSQVRLAGGQNEQF
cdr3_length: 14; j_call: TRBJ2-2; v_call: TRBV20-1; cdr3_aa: SATGTGLMGTGELF
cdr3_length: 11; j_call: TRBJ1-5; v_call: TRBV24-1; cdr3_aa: ATSDFPGQPQH
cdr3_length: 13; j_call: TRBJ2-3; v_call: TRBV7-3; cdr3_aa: ASSLGQVSYNEQY
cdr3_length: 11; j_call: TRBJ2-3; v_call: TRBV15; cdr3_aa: ATSRDSGSTQY
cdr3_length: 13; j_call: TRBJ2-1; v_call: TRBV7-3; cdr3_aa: ASSPDSGDDNEQF
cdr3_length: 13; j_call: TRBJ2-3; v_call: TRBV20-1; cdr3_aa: SASRASGGADTQY
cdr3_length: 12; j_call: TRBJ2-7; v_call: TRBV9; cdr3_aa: ASSVGQGGYEQY
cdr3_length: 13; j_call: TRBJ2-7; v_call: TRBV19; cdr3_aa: ASSPVSASGYEQY
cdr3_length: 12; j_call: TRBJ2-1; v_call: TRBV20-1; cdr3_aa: SAIGGGAYNEQF
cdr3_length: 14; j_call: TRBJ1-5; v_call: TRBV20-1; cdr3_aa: SASLFAGAGNQPQH
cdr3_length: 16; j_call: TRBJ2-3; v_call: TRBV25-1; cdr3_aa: ASSEKVGTSGNTDTQY
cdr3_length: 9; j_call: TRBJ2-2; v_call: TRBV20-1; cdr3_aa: SARHTGELF
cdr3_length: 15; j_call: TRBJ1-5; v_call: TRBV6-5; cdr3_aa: ASSITGFRGFNQPQH
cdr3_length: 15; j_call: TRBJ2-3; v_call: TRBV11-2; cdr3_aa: ASSSGRTSGSPYTQY
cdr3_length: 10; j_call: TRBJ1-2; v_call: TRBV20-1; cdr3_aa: SARQGGYGYT
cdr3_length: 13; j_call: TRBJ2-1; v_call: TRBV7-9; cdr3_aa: ASNHRDLYYNEQF
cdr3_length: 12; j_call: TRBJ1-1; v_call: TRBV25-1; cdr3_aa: ASSFGLLNTEAF
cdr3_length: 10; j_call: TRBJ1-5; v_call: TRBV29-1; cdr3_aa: SVAIQGLAQH
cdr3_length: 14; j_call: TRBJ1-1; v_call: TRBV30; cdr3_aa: AWSVGVWRENTEAF
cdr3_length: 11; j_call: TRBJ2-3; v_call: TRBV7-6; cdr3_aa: ASSLGWGDTQY
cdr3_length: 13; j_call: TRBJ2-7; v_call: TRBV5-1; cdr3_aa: ASTPSGGRSYEQY
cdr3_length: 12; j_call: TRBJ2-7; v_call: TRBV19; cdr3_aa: ASSTGTGGGEQY
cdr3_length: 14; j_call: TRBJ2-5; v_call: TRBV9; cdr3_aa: ASSVVGTSGQETQY
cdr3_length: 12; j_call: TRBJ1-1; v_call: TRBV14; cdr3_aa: ASSQSPSAYRAF
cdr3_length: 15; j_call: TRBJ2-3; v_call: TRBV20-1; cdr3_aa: SARDLGGPESTDTQY
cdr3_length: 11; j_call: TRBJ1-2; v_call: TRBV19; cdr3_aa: ASQSEGYRGYT
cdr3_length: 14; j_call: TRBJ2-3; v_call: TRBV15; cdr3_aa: ATAPSRLASTDTQY
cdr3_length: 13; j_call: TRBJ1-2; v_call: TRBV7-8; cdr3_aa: ASSSSSRDIYGYT
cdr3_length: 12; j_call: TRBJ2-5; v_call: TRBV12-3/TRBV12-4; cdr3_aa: ASSLARRTWTQY
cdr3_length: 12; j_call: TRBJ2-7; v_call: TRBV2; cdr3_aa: ASSVLHRPYEQY
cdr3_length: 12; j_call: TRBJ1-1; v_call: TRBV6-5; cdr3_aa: ASSPSLGDTEAF
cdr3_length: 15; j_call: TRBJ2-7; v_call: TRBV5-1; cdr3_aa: ASSSVGASGTPYEQY
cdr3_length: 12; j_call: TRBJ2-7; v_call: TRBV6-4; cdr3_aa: ASSGGTSGIGQY
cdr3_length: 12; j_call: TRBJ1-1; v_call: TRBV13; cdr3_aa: ASSLEWVNRVAF
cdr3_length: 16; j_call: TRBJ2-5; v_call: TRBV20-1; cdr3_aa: SASVGDGYTFGSGTQY
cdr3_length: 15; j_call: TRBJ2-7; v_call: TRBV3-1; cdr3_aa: ASSPVPPPGLAGAQY
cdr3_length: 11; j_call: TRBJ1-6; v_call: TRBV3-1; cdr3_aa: ASSQLGPPPLH
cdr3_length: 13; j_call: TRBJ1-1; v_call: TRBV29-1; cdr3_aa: SVLDSGGTNTEAF
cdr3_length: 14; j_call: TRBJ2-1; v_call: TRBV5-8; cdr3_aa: ASSSPQGRSYNEQF
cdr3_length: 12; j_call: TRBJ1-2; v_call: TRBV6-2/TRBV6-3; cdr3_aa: ASSPGPPIYGYT
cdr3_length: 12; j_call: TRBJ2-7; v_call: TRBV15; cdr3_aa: ATSRAGGTYEQY